The sequence of this TCR beta chain was determined in a study of blood T cell repertoires in COVID-19. Study as a whole: PBMCs, B-cell-depleted T cells, or T cells were the source of the cDNA or gDNA that made up the material.

This CDR3 is 15 amino acids long. The germline V gene has CDR1 SGHNT and CDR2 YENEEA. After removal of 2 bases from V and 2 bases from J, the junction contained 4 bases not matched to a gene. Sequenced by immunoSEQ multiplex PCR; TCRdb stores in-frame clones only, minus some. The table has about 70,000 clones, around 87% seen once. This chain uses TRBV11-3 with TRBJ2-3; 7 bases are a match to TRBD1. The receptor was derived from a man in his 70s with active COVID-19. Sequencing input: peripheral blood. CDR3: CASSLWDSDTDTQYF. CDR3 sequence (DNA): TGTGCCAGCAGCTTATGGGACAGTGACACAGATACGCAGTATTTT.